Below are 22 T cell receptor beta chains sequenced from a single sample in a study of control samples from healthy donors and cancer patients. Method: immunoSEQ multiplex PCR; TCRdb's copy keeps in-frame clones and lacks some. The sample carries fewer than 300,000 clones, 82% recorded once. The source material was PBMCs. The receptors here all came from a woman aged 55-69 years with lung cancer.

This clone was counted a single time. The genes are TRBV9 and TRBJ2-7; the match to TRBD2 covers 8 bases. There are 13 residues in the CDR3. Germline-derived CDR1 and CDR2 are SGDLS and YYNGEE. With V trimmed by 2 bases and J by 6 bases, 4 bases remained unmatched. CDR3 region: CASSVGGGLEQYF. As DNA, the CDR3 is TGTGCCAGCAGCGTCGGCGGGGGGCTCGAGCAGTACTTC.

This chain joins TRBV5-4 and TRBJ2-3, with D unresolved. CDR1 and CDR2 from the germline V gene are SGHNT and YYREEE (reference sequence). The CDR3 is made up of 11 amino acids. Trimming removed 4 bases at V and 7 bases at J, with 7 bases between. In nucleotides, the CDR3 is TGTGCCAGCAGCGTTGCGAATACGCAGTATTTT. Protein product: CASSVANTQYF.

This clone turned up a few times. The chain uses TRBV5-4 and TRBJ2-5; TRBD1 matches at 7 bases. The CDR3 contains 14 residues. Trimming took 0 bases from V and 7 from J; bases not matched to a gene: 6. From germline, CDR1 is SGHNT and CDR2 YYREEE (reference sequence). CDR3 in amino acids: CASSLAGTVGTQYF. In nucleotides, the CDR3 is TGTGCCAGCAGCTTGGCGGGGACAGTAGGGACCCAGTACTTC.

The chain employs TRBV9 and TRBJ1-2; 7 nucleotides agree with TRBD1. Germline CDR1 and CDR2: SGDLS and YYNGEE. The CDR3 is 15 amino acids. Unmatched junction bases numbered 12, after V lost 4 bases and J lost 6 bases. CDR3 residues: CASSPRPRGSDGYTF. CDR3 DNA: TGTGCCAGCAGCCCCAGGCCCAGGGGGTCCGATGGCTACACCTTC.

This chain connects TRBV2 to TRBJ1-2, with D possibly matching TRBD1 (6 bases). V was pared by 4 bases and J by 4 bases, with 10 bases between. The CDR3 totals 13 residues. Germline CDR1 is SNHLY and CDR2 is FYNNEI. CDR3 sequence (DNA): TGTGCCAGCAGTGGCGGGACATTCTATGGCTACACCTTC. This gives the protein CASSGGTFYGYTF.

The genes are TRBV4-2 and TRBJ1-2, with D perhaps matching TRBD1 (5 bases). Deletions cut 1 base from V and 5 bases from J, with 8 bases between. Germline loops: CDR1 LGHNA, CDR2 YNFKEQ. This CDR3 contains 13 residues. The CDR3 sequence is CASSQVAGYGYTF. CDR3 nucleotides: TGTGCCAGCAGCCAAGTTGCAGGGTATGGCTACACCTTC.

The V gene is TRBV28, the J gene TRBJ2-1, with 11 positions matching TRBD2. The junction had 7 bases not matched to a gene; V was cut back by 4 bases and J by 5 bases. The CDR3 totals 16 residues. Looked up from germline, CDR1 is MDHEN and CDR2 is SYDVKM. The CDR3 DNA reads TGTGCCAGCAGTTCATCCGGGACTAGCGGCAACAATGAGCAGTTCTTC. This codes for CASSSSGTSGNNEQFF.

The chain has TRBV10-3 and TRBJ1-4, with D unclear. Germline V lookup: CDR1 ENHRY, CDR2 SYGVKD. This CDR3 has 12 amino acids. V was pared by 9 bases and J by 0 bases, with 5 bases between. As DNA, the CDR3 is TGTGCCATGGGAGCAACTAATGAAAAACTGTTTTTT. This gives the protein CAMGATNEKLFF.

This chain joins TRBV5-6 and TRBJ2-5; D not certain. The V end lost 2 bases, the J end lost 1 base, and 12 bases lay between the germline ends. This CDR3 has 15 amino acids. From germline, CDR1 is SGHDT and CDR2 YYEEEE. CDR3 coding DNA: TGTGCCAGCAGCTTAATCTGGCGGAGCCAAGAGACCCAGTACTTC. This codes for CASSLIWRSQETQYF.

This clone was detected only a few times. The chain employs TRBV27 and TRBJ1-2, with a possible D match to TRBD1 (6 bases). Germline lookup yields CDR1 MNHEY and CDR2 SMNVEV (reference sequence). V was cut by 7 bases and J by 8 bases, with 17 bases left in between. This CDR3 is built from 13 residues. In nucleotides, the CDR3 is TGTGCCAGCACCCGGGGGGCAGGAGACGGCTACACCTTC. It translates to CASTRGAGDGYTF.

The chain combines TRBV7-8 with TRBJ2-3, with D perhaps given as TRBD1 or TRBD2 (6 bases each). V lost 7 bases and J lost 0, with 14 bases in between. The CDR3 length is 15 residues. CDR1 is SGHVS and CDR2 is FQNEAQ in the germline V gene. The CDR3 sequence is CASTSRDTSTDTQYF. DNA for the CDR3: TGTGCCAGCACCTCGCGGGACACTAGCACAGATACGCAGTATTTT.

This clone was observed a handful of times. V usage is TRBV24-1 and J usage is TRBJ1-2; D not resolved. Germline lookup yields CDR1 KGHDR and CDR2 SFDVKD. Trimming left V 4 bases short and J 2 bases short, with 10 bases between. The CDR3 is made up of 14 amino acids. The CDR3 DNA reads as TGTGCCACCAGTGAGTCTGGTGGGAACTATGGCTACACCTTC. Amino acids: CATSESGGNYGYTF.

The CDR3 reads CASSFDVNQPQHF. As DNA, the CDR3 is TGTGCCAGCAGCTTCGATGTTAATCAGCCCCAGCATTTT. The V and J genes are TRBV7-9 and TRBJ1-5; no definite D call. There are 13 residues in the CDR3. V was trimmed by 3 bases and J by 4 bases, leaving 7 bases between them. Germline V gene lookup returns CDR1 SEHNR and CDR2 FQNEAQ (reference sequence).

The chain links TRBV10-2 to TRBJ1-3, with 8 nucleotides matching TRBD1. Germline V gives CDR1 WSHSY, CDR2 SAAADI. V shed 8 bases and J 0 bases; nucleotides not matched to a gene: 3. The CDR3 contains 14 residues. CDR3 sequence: CASRTGTSGNTIYF. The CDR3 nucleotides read TGCGCCAGCCGGACAGGGACCTCTGGAAACACCATATATTTT.

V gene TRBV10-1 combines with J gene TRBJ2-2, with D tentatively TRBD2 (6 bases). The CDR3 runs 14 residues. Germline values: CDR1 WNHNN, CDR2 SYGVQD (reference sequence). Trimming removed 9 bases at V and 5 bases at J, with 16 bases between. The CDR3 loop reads CASRRGVGTGELFF. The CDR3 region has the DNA TGCGCCAGTCGCCGCGGGGTCGGAACCGGGGAGCTGTTTTTT.

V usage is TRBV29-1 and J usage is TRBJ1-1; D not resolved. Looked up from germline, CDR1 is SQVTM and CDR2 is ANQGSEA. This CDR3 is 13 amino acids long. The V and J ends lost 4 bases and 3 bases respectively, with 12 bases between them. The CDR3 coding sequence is TGCAGCGTTGTAAGCCAGGTGGACACTGAAGCTTTCTTT. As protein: CSVVSQVDTEAFF.

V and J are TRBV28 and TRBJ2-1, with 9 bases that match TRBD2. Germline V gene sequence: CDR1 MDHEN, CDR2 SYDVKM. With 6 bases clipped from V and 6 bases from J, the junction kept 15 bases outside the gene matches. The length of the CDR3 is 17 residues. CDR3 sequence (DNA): TGTGCCAGCAGCCCCCCGGGACTAGCAAGGTGGGGCAATGAGCAGTTCTTC. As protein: CASSPPGLARWGNEQFF.

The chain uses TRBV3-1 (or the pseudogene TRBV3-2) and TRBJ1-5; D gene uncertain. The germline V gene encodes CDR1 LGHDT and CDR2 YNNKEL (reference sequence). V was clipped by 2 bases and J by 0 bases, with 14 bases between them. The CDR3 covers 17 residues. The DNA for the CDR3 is TGTGCCAGCAGCCAATCGCGTCGGTCTAATAGCAATCAGCCCCAGCATTTT. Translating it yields CASSQSRRSNSNQPQHF.

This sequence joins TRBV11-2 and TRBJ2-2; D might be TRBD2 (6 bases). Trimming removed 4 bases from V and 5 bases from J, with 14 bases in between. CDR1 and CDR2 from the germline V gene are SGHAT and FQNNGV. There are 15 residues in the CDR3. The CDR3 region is CASSSRGSGTGELFF. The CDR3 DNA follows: TGTGCCAGCAGCTCCCGGGGGTCTGGGACCGGGGAGCTGTTTTTT. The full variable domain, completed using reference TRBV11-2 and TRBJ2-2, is EAGVAQSPRYKIIEKRQSVAFWCNPISGHATLYWYQQILGQGPKLLIQFQNNGVVDDSQLPKDRFSAERLKGVDSTLKIQPAKLEDSAVYLCASSSRGSGTGELFFGEGSRLTVL.

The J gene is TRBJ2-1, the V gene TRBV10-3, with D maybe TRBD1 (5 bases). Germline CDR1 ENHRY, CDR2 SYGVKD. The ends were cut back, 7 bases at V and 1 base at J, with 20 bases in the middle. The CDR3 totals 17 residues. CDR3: CAITPRTLDASYNEQFF. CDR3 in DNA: TGTGCCATCACCCCTCGGACACTTGATGCTTCCTACAATGAGCAGTTCTTC.

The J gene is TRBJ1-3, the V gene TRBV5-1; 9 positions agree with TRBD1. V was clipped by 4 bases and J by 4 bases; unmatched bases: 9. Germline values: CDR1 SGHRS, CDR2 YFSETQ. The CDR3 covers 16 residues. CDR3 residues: CASSMPGQGGGNTIYF. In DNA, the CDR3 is TGCGCCAGCAGCATGCCGGGACAGGGAGGCGGAAACACCATATATTTT. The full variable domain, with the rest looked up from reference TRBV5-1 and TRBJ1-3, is KAGVTQTPRYLIKTRGQQVTLSCSPISGHRSVSWYQQTPGQGLQFLFEYFSETQRNKGNFPGRFSGRQFSNSRSEMNVSTLELGDSALYLCASSMPGQGGGNTIYFGEGSWLTVV.

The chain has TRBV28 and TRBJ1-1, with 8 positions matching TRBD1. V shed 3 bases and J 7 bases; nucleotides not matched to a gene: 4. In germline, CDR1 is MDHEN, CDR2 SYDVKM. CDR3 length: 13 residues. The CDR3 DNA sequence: TGTGCCAGCAGTTTTCAGGGGGCGGGTGAAGCTTTCTTT. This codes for CASSFQGAGEAFF.